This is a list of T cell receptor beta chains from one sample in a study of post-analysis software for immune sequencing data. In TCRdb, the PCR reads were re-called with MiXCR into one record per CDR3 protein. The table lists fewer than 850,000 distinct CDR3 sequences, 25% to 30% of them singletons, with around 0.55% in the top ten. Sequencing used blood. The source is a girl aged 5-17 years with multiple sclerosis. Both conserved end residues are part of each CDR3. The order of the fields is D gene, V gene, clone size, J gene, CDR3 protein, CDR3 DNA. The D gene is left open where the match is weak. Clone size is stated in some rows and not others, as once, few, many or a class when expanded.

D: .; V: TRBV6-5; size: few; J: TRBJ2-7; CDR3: CASIAPRGEQYF; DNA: TGTGCCAGCATCGCCCCTCGGGGCGAGCAGTACTTC
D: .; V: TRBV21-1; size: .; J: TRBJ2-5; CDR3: CASSPRAGGDQETQYF; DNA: TGTGCCAGCAGCCCTCGAGCGGGGGGAGACCAAGAGACCCAGTACTTC
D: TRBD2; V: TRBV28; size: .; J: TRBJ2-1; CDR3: CASRRGTSCLEQFF; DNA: TGTGCCAGCAGGCGGGGGACCAGTTGCCTTGAGCAGTTCTTC
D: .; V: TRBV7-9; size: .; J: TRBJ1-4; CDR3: CASSLSGGGNEKLFF; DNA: TGTGCCAGCAGCTTATCGGGAGGGGGAAATGAAAAACTGTTTTTT
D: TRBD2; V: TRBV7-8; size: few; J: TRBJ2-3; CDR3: CASSSSGTSGTDTQYF; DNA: TGTGCCAGCAGCTCGTCCGGGACTAGCGGGACAGATACGCAGTATTTT
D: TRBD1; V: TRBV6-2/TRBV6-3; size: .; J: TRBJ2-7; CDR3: CASSPKGQGPFYEQYF; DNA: TGTGCCAGCAGTCCTAAGGGACAGGGACCTTTCTACGAGCAGTACTTC
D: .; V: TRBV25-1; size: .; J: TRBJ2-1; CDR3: CASSLQPRRRFF; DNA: TGTGCCAGCAGTCTTCAACCGAGACGGAGGTTCTTC
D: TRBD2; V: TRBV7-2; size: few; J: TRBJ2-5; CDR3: CASSLVGTSGKTQYF; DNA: TGTGCCAGCAGCTTAGTTGGGACTAGTGGGAAGACCCAGTACTTC
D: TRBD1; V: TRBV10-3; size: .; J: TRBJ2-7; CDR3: CAIKTDRGRNEQYF; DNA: TGTGCCATCAAGACTGACAGGGGGCGAAACGAGCAGTACTTC
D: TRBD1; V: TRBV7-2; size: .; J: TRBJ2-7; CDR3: CASRQTGTDYEQYF; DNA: TGTGCCAGCAGACAGACCGGGACAGACTACGAGCAGTACTTC
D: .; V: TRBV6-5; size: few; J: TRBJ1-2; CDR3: CASRHSGRNNYGYTF; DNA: TGTGCCAGCAGACATTCAGGGAGAAACAACTATGGCTACACCTTC
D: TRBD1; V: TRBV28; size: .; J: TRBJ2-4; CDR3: CASSFEGWGRGKAKNIQYF; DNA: TGTGCCAGCAGTTTCGAGGGTTGGGGCAGGGGGAAGGCCAAAAACATTCAGTACTTC
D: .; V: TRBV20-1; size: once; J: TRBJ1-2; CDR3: CSARASGVADGYTF; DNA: TGCAGTGCTAGAGCTTCCGGAGTTGCTGATGGCTACACCTTC
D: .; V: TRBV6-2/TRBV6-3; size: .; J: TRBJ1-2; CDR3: CASSHPAGAKWYGYTF; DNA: TGTGCCAGCAGCCATCCGGCGGGGGCGAAATGGTATGGCTACACCTTC
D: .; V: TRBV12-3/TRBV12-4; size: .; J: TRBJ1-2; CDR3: CASSRGAAGAKYGYTF; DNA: TGTGCCAGCAGCCGAGGTGCGGCAGGGGCTAAGTATGGCTACACCTTC
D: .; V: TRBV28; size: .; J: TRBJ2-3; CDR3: CASRQKVADTQYF; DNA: TGTGCCAGCAGACAAAAAGTGGCGGATACGCAGTATTTT
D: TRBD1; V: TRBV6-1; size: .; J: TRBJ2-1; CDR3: CASRKQGAPGGEQFF; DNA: TGTGCCAGCAGGAAACAGGGGGCGCCGGGTGGTGAGCAGTTCTTC